This T cell receptor (beta chain) was obtained from a study of graft-versus-host responses after intestinal transplantation (dated by TCRdb to about 2021). Regarding the study in general: Recipients received multivisceral, liver-intestinal, or isolated intestinal transplants. Every recipient was given anti-thymocyte globulin induction, then maintenance tacrolimus and steroids for 3 to 4 years. Alloreactive clones were identified by sequencing pre-transplant mixed lymphocyte reaction products and comparing these products with unstimulated pre-transplant donor and recipient T cells. The cohort enrolled 24 intestinal transplant recipients, one of whom was a retransplant, and a few patients without pretransplant specimens were excluded. After intestinal transplantation, graft-versus-host and host-versus-graft alloreactive T cell clones in the graft, circulation and bone marrow were tracked using bulk TCR-beta CDR3 sequencing. A peak of at least 4% donor T cells among recipient peripheral blood mononuclear cells was the definition used for donor T cell macrochimerism. Instead of going to the commercial service, samples from a few later patients were sequenced in-house on an Illumina MiSeq and processed with MiXCR.

Study-level results and caveats: The relatively low number and heterogeneity of intestinal transplant patients limited the conclusions. GvH clones were detected in recipient bone marrow, and some of these GvH clones were observed earlier in ileal mucosa or blood, consistent with an intestinal mucosal origin. Early after transplant, peak levels of circulating GvH clones were associated with declines in HvG clones. In the allografts of patients with donor T cell macrochimerism, GvH to HvG T cell clonal ratios were high.

A note on this clone: Its specific antigen is unknown. No base-level quality is on record; no much larger clone is a single base apart. The same CDR3 can be traced to other DNA sequences in this sample.

The time point label for this specimen denotes: cells obtained before transplantation from donor or recipient. CD3+CD4+ and CD3+CD8+ populations were FACS-sorted from unstimulated pre-transplant donor and recipient cells taken from spleen or lymph nodes. The library was prepared using the immunoSEQ multiplex PCR assay. For most patients, genomic DNA was isolated with the Qiagen DNeasy Blood and Tissue Kit and shipped frozen to Adaptive Biotechnologies for TCR sequencing. For most patients, genomic DNA was subjected to high-throughput TCR-beta CDR3 sequencing by Adaptive Biotechnologies. Turning to the authors' computational methods: Adaptive's ImmunoSEQ software supplied the TCR sequencing data for 18 patients, while MiXCR and VDJtools were used to process a few other patients. To correct CD4 versus CD8 sorting errors, any sequence found in both subsets at a frequency ratio below 5:1 was removed. CDR3 nucleotide sequences shared between donor and recipient were removed because their origin could not be assigned. At least 2-fold expansion over unstimulated cells and a minimum CFSE-low frequency of 0.002% (template counts) or 0.001% (read counts) were required for clones to be classified as alloreactive. Mappable clones were those detected in sequenced pre-transplant spleen, lymph node, or MLR CFSE-low populations of the donor or recipient. The cumulative frequency of alloreactive clones was calculated as a percentage of all sequences, weighted by copy number. TCRdb provides this immuneACCESS table in a form limited to in-frame rearrangements. Some clones are lacking; in checked studies, under half of them reflect an unresolved V gene, and why the rest are absent is not known. The DNA gave D and trimming, while V, J and clone size come from that table. A total of roughly 81,000 clones appear in this sample, approximately 82% of them only once. Approximately 0.84% of the sample is in the top ten clones.

Reading the germline V gene (reference sequence) gives CDR1 SEHNR and CDR2 FQNEAQ. The germline V and J ends show losses of 2 bases and 6 bases respectively, and no gene match explains 3 bases of the junction. The CDR3 numbers 15 residues from cysteine through phenylalanine. CDR3 DNA only is kept here, 45 bases in frame from base 1. The source was unstimulated CD4+ T cells sorted from spleen or lymph node cells, collected before intestinal transplant. This receptor was identified in a human donor who received an intestinal transplant. This sequence uses TRBV7-9 and TRBJ2-3, and 12 junctional nucleotides match TRBD2. The nucleotide sequence is TGTGCCAGCAGCTTACTAGCGGGGGGGCTGGATACGCAGTATTTT. It is translated as CASSLLAGGLDTQYF.